The T cell receptor beta chain under discussion was sequenced for a study of shared clonotypes between healthy human individuals. Study findings and constraints: Naive CD4 clonotypes were shared across a few donors at roughly 5%.

On this clone itself: Its matching antigen is unknown.

How the authors handled the data: Quality scores were absent from the junction-only immunoSEQ sequences, so filtering differed. Produced via immunoSEQ multiplex PCR; TCRdb's table is partial and in-frame only. V and J calls and clone size are those listed in that table; D and trimming were worked out from the DNA. This sample has 2 million to 2.5 million clones; under 97% occur once, and the top ten carry 0.13%. CDR1 and CDR2 (germline): SGHVS, FNYEAQ. V lost 3 bases and J 0 bases, leaving 8 bases between the germline ends. The CDR3 is made up of 14 amino acids. This sequence joins TRBV7-6 and TRBJ1-1; weak D call: TRBD1 (6 bases). Sequencing input: naive CD4+ T cells sorted from blood. Subset specified: CD45RA+ positively selected. This clonotype was obtained from a man younger than 35 in good health. The CDR3 reads CASSFRGMNTEAFF. The CDR3 nucleotides read TGTGCCAGCAGCTTTAGGGGGATGAACACTGAAGCTTTCTTT.